This record covers a single TCR beta chain. The protocol was immunoSEQ multiplex PCR, while the TCRdb copy is restricted to in-frame clones and leaves out a portion. The sample contains under 20,000 clones, around four fifths of which appear only once. This entry comes from a study of immune cell composition in non-small cell lung cancer. Per germline, CDR1 SGHTA and CDR2 FQGTGA. The CDR3 covers 14 residues. Trimming took 0 bases from V and 7 from J, leaving 13 bases between them. The normal lung sample lay at least 3 cm, and maximally far, from the tumour. The sample was also reused in another study, on CD4 T cells in lung cancer.

The chain combines TRBV7-3 with TRBJ2-7, with D possibly matching TRBD2 (6 bases). Sample: non-adjacent lung tissue. This TCR came from a human donor with non-small cell lung cancer. CDR3: CASSLTGPGEEQYF. The CDR3 DNA follows: TGTGCCAGCAGCTTAACGGGGCCGGGAGAGGAGCAGTACTTC.